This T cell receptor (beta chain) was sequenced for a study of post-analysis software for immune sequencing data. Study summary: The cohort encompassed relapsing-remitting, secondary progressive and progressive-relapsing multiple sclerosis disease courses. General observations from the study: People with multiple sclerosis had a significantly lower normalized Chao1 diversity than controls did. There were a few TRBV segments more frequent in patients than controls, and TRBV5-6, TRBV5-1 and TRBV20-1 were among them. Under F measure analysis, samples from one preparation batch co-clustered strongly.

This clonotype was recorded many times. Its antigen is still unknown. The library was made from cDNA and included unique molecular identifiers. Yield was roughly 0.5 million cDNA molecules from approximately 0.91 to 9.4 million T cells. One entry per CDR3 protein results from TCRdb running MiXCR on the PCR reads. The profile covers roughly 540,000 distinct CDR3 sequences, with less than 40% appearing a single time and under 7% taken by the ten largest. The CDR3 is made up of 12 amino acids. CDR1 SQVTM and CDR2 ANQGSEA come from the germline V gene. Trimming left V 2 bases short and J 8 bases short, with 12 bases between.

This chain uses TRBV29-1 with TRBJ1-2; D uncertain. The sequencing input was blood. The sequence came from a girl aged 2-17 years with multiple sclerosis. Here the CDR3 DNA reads TGCAGCGTTGAATGGGCTCTCGGGGGCTACACCTTC. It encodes CSVEWALGGYTF.